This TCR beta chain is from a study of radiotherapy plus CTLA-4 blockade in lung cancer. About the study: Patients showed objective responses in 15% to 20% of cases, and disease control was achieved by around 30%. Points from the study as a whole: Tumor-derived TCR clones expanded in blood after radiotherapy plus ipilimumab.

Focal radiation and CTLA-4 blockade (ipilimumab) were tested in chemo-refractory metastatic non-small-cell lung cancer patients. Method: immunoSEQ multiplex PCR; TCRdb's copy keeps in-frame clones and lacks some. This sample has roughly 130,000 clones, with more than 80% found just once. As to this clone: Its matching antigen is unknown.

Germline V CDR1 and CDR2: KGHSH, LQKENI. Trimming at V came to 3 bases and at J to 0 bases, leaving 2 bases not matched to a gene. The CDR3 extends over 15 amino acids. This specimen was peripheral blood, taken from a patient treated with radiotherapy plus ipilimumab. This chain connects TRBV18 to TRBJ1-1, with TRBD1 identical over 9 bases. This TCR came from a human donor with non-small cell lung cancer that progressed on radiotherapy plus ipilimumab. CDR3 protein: CASSPGQGLNTEAFF. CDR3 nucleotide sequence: TGTGCCAGCTCACCTGGACAGGGGCTGAACACTGAAGCTTTCTTT. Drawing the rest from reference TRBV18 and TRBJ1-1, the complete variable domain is NAGVMQNPRHLVRRRGQEARLRCSPMKGHSHVYWYRQLPEEGLKFMVYLQKENIIDESGMPKERFSAEFPKEGPSILRIQQVVRGDSAAYFCASSPGQGLNTEAFFGQGTRLTVV.